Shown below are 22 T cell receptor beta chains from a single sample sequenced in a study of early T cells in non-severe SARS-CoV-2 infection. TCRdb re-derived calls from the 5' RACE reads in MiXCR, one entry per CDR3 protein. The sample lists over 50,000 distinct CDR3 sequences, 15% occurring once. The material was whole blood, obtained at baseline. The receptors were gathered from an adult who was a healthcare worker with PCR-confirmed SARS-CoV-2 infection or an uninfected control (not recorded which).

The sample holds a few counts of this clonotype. CDR3 DNA: TGTGCCAGCTCAGTCGGACAGGGGTTCACCGGGGAGCTGTTTTTT. Its translation is CASSVGQGFTGELFF. The chain is built from TRBV18 and TRBJ2-2; 9 bases agree with TRBD1. V lost 5 bases and J lost 4; bases outside the gene matches: 5. The CDR3 length is 15 residues. Germline CDR1 is KGHSH and CDR2 is LQKENI.

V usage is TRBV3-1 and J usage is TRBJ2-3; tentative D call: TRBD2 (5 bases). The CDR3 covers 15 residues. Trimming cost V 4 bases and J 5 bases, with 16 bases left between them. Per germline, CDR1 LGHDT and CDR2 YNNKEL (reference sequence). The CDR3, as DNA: TGTGCCAGCAGCCCCCTCGGCTTGAGCGGAGATACGCAGTATTTT. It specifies CASSPLGLSGDTQYF.

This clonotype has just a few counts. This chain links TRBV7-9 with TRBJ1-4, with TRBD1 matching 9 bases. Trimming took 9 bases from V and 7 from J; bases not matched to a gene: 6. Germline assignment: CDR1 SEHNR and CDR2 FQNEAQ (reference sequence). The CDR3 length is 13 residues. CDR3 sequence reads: CASTGGVGEKLFF. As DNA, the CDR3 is TGTGCCAGTACAGGGGGCGTAGGTGAAAAACTGTTTTTT.

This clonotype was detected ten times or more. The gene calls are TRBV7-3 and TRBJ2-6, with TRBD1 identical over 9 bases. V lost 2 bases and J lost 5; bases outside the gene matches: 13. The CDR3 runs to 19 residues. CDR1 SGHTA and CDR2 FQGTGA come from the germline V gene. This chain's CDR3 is CASSLGPTGGPTRANVLTF. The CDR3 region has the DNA TGTGCCAGCAGCTTAGGACCGACAGGGGGACCCACTCGGGCCAACGTCCTGACTTTC.

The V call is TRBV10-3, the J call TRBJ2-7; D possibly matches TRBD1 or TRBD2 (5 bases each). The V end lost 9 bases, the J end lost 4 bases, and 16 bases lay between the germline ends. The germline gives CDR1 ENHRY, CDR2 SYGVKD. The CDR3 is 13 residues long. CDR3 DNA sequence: TGTGCCATTGCCTTGGGGGACCAATACGAGCAGTACTTC. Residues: CAIALGDQYEQYF.

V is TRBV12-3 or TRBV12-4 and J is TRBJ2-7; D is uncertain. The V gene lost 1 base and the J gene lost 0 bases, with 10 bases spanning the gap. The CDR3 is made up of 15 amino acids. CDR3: CASSLGRIPSYEQYF. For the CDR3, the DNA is TGTGCCAGCAGTTTAGGGCGTATACCCTCCTACGAGCAGTACTTC.

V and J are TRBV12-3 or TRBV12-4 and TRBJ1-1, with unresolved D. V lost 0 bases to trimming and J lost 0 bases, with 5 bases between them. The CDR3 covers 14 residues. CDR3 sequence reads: CASSLALVNTEAFF. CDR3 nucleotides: TGTGCCAGCAGTTTAGCGCTCGTGAACACTGAAGCTTTCTTT.

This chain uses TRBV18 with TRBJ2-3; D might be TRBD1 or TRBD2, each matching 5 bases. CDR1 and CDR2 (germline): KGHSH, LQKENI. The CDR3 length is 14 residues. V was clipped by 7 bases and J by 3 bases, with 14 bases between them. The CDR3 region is CASLPGTGTDTQYF. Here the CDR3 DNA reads TGTGCCAGCTTACCGGGGACCGGTACAGATACGCAGTATTTT.

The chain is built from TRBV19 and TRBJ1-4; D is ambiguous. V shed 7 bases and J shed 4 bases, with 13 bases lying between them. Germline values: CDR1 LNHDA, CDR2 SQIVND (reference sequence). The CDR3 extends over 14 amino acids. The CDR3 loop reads CASNRAGRNEKLFF. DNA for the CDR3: TGTGCCAGTAATCGAGCAGGCCGTAATGAAAAACTGTTTTTT. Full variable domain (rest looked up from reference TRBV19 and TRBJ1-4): DGGITQSPKYLFRKEGQNVTLSCEQNLNHDAMYWYRQDPGQGLRLIYYSQIVNDFQKGDIAEGYSVSREKKESFPLTVTSAQKNPTAFYLCASNRAGRNEKLFFGSGTQLSVL.

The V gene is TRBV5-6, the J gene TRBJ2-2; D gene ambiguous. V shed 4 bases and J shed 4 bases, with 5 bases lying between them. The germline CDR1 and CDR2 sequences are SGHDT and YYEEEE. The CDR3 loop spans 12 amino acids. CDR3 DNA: TGTGCCAGCAGCACACGCACCGGGGAGCTGTTTTTT. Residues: CASSTRTGELFF.

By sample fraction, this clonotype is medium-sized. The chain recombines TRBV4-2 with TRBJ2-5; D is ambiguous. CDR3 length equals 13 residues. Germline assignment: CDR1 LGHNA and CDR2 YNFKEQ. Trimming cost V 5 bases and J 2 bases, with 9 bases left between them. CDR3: CASSVGRQETQYF. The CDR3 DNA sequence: TGTGCCAGCAGCGTGGGCAGACAAGAGACCCAGTACTTC.

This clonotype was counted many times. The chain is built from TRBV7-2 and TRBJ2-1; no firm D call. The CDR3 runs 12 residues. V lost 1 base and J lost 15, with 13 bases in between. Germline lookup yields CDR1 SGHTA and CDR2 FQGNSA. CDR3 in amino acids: CASSLVDPMPFF. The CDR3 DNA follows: TGTGCCAGCAGCTTAGTAGACCCTATGCCGTTCTTC.

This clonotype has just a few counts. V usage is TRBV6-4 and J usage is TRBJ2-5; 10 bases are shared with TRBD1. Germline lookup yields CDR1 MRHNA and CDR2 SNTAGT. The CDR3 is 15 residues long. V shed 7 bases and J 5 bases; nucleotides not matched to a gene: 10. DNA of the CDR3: TGTGCCAGCACCCCCCTGGGGGACAGGGGCGAGACCCAGTACTTC. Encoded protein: CASTPLGDRGETQYF.

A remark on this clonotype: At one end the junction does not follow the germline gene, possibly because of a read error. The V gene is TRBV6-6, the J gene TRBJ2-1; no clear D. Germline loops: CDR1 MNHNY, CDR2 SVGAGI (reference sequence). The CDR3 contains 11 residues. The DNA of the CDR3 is TGTGCCAGCAGTTCAGACAACGAGCAGTTCTTC. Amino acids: CASSSDNEQFF.

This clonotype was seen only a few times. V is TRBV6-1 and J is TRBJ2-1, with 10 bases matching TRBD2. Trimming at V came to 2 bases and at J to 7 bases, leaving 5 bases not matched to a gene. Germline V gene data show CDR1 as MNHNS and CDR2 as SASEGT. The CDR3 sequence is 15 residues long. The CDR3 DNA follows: TGTGCCAGCAGTGAACTTGGGACTAGCGTTAATGAGCAGTTCTTC. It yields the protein CASSELGTSVNEQFF.

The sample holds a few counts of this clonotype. The CDR3 here is CASSFSAGTSGGSRDIQYF. In DNA, the CDR3 is TGTGCCAGCAGCTTCTCCGCCGGGACTAGCGGGGGCTCGCGGGACATTCAGTACTTC. V gene TRBV7-2 combines with J gene TRBJ2-4; 14 bases fit TRBD2. This CDR3 has 19 residues. Germline CDR1 and CDR2: SGHTA and FQGNSA. The trim removed 3 bases at V and 8 bases at J, leaving 15 bases unmatched.

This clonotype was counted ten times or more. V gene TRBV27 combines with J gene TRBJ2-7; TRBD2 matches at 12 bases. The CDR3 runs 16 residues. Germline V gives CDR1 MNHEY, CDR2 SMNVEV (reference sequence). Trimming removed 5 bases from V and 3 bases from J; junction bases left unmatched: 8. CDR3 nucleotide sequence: TGTGCCAGCAGTGTACCGGGACTAGCGGGTAACTACGAGCAGTACTTC. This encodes CASSVPGLAGNYEQYF.

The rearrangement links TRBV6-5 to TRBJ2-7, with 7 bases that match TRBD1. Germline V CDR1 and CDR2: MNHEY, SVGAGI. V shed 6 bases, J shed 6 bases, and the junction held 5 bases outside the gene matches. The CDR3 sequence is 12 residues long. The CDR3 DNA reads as TGTGCCAGCAGCCACAGGGGCGGCGAGCAGTACTTC. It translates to CASSHRGGEQYF.

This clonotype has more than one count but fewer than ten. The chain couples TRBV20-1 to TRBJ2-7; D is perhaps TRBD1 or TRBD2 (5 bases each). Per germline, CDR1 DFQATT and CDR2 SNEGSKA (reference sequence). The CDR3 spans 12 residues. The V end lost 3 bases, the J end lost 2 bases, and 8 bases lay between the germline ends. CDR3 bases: TGCAGTGCTAGCTTGGGGGCCTACGAGCAGTACTTC. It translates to CSASLGAYEQYF.

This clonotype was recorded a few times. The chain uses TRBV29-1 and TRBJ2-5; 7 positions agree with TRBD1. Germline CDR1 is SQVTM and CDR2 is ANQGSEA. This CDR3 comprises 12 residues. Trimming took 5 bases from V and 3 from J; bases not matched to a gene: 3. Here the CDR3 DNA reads TGCAGCGTTTTTACAGGGGAAGAGACCCAGTACTTC. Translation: CSVFTGEETQYF.

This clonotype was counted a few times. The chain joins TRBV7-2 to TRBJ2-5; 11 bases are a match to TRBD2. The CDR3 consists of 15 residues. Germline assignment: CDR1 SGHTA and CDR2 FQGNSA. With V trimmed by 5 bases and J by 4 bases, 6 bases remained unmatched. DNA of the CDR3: TGTGCCAGCAGCCCGGGACTAGCGGAAACAGAGACCCAGTACTTC. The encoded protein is CASSPGLAETETQYF. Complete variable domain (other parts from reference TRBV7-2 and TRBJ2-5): GAGVSQSPSNKVTEKGKDVELRCDPISGHTALYWYRQSLGQGLEFLIYFQGNSAPDKSGLPSDRFSAERTGGSVSTLTIQRTQQEDSAVYLCASSPGLAETETQYFGPGTRLLVL.

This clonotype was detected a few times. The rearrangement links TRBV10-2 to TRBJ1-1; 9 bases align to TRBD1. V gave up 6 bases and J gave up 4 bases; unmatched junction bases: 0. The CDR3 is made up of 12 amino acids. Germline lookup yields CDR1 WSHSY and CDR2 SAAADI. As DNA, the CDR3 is TGCGCCAGCAGACAGGGGGCCACTGAAGCTTTCTTT. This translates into CASRQGATEAFF.